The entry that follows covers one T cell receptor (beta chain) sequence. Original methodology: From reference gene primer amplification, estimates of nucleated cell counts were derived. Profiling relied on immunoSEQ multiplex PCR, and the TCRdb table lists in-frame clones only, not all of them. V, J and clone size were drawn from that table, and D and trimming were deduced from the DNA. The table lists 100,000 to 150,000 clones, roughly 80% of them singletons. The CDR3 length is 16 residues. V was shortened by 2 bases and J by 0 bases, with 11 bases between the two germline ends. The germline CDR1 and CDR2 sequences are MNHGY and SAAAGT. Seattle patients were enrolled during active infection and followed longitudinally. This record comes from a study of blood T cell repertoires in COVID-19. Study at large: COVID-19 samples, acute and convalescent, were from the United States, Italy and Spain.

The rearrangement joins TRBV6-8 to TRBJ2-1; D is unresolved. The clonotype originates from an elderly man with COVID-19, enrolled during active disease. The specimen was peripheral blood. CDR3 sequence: CASSYAAVSSYNEQFF. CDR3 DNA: TGTGCCAGCAGTTACGCCGCGGTGAGCTCCTACAATGAGCAGTTCTTC.